One and the same sample provided the 29 T cell receptor beta chains below, sequenced in a study of shared clonotypes between healthy human individuals. Sequenced by immunoSEQ multiplex PCR; TCRdb stores in-frame clones only, minus some. The data show roughly 660,000 clones, 90% seen once. Sequencing was carried out using memory CD8+ T cells from PBMCs. Subset in this sample: CD45RO+ cells pooled with CCR7-negative TemRA cells. Source of these receptors: a man in his late teens or twenties in good health. Some clones in this sample may be carry-over from other donors' samples.

V gene TRBV28 combines with J gene TRBJ2-1; weak D call: TRBD2 (6 bases). The V end was cut by 8 bases, the J end by 5 bases, with 22 bases between. There are 16 residues in the CDR3. From germline, CDR1 is MDHEN and CDR2 SYDVKM. The CDR3 is CASCVGDSKEDNEQFF. Written as DNA, the CDR3 is TGTGCCAGCTGCGTCGGGGACTCCAAGGAGGACAATGAGCAGTTCTTC.

This chain joins TRBV4-1 and TRBJ2-5, with TRBD1 matching 7 bases. The CDR3 loop spans 15 amino acids. In germline, CDR1 is MGHRA, CDR2 YSYEKL. V dropped 0 bases and J dropped 5; count of bases not matched to a gene: 6. Here the CDR3 DNA reads TGCGCCAGCAGCCAAGATTACCGCAGGGGGGAGACCCAGTACTTC. Translated: CASSQDYRRGETQYF.

CDR3 protein: CASSPQGEYQPQHF. In DNA form, the CDR3 reads TGTGCCAGCAGCCCGCAGGGGGAGTATCAGCCCCAGCATTTT. The rearrangement joins TRBV7-9 to TRBJ1-5; 7 nucleotides agree with TRBD1. CDR1 and CDR2 from the germline V gene are SEHNR and FQNEAQ (reference sequence). This CDR3 spans 14 amino acids. Germline trimming cut 5 bases from V and 5 bases from J; bases unmatched to any gene: 6.

V is TRBV7-9 and J is TRBJ2-7, with D uncertain. The V gene lost 11 bases and the J gene lost 3 bases, with 11 bases spanning the gap. The CDR3 length is 11 residues. The germline V gene encodes CDR1 SEHNR and CDR2 FQNEAQ (reference sequence). CDR3 sequence (DNA): TGTGCCTCGACTTCGTTCTACGAGCAGTACTTC. Translated, it gives CASTSFYEQYF. Using reference TRBV7-9 and TRBJ2-7 for the parts outside the CDR3, the full variable domain is DTGVSQNPRHKITKRGQNVTFRCDPISEHNRLYWYRQTLGQGPEFLTYFQNEAQLEKSRLLSDRFSAERPKGSFSTLEIQRTEQGDSAMYLCASTSFYEQYFGPGTRLTVT.

This clone was counted a single time. The chain has TRBV7-2 and TRBJ1-2; possible D gene TRBD1, 6 bases. Trimming cost V 7 bases and J 8 bases, with 23 bases left between them. Looked up from germline, CDR1 is SGHTA and CDR2 is FQGNSA. The CDR3 contains 15 residues. CDR3 coding DNA: TGTGCCAGCACCATCCTGATGGGGGGCTATGGCGGCTACACCTTC. Protein sequence: CASTILMGGYGGYTF.

The chain employs TRBV27 and TRBJ2-7; D might be TRBD1 (6 bases). This CDR3 has 16 amino acids. V lost 5 bases and J lost 2, with 19 bases in between. The germline V gene has CDR1 MNHEY and CDR2 SMNVEV (reference sequence). The CDR3 spells CASSPSIGQTPYEQYF. DNA for the CDR3: TGTGCCAGCAGTCCGTCAATCGGACAGACCCCCTACGAGCAGTACTTC.

V gene TRBV5-6 combines with J gene TRBJ2-1, with TRBD2 identical over 11 bases. The CDR3 contains 16 residues. After removal of 0 bases from V and 10 bases from J, the junction contained 9 bases not matched to a gene. The germline V gene has CDR1 SGHDT and CDR2 YYEEEE. DNA of the CDR3: TGTGCCAGCAGCTTGGTTCCTAGCGGGAGGTTCGGAGAGCAGTTCTTC. It specifies CASSLVPSGRFGEQFF. Full variable domain (missing parts from reference TRBV5-6 and TRBJ2-1): DAGVTQSPTHLIKTRGQQVTLRCSPKSGHDTVSWYQQALGQGPQFIFQYYEEEERQRGNFPDRFSGHQFPNYSSELNVNALLLGDSALYLCASSLVPSGRFGEQFFGPGTRLTVL.

The chain joins TRBV9 to TRBJ2-2; possibly TRBD1 for D (5 bases). CDR1 SGDLS and CDR2 YYNGEE come from the germline V gene. The CDR3 covers 14 residues. V was pared by 3 bases and J by 0 bases, with 6 bases between. The CDR3: CASSATANTGELFF. CDR3 bases: TGTGCCAGCAGCGCGACAGCGAACACCGGGGAGCTGTTTTTT. The full variable domain, with the rest looked up from reference TRBV9 and TRBJ2-2, is DSGVTQTPKHLITATGQRVTLRCSPRSGDLSVYWYQQSLDQGLQFLIQYYNGEERAKGNILERFSAQQFPDLHSELNLSSLELGDSALYFCASSATANTGELFFGEGSRLTVL.

This sequence joins TRBV4-1 and TRBJ2-2; the D call may be TRBD1 or TRBD2 (5 bases each). CDR3 length equals 16 residues. CDR1 is MGHRA and CDR2 is YSYEKL in the germline V gene. Between the trimmed V and J ends, which lost 6 bases and 1 base, there was a span of 15 bases. The CDR3 nucleotides read TGCGCCAGCAGTGACCCGGGACGTCGGAACACCGGGGAGCTGTTTTTT. Translated: CASSDPGRRNTGELFF.

The chain recombines TRBV6-1 with TRBJ1-3; D remains unclear. With 2 bases removed from V and 0 bases from J, the gap between germline ends came to 11 bases. Germline V CDR1 and CDR2: MNHNS, SASEGT. The CDR3 is made up of 16 amino acids. Here the CDR3 DNA reads TGTGCCAGCAGTGAATCGGGCGGATACTCTGGAAACACCATATATTTT. Its protein product is CASSESGGYSGNTIYF.

The chain couples TRBV2 to TRBJ2-3; weak D call: TRBD2 (7 bases). The germline V gene has CDR1 SNHLY and CDR2 FYNNEI. Trimming took off 8 bases at V and 0 bases at J, with 18 bases between the two ends. The CDR3 contains 16 residues. The CDR3 spells CASASGQTLSTDTQYF. The CDR3 bases are TGTGCCAGCGCTAGCGGACAGACCCTTAGCACAGATACGCAGTATTTT.

The rearrangement uses TRBV5-6 and TRBJ1-1; the match to TRBD1 covers 9 bases. This CDR3 is 16 amino acids long. With 2 bases clipped from V and 6 bases from J, the junction kept 11 bases outside the gene matches. Germline-derived CDR1 and CDR2 are SGHDT and YYEEEE. CDR3 in DNA: TGTGCCAGCAGCTTCTCGGACAGGGGAAAGTTAGCTGAAGCTTTCTTT. It encodes CASSFSDRGKLAEAFF.

The chain joins TRBV4-1 to TRBJ2-5; a possible D gene is TRBD1 (6 bases). The CDR3 sequence is 16 residues long. Germline V lookup: CDR1 MGHRA, CDR2 YSYEKL. V shed 0 bases and J shed 3 bases, with 14 bases lying between them. The CDR3, as DNA: TGCGCCAGCAGCCAAGATCTAGGGGACACAAAAGAGACCCAGTACTTC. Translating it yields CASSQDLGDTKETQYF.

V usage is TRBV28 and J usage is TRBJ2-1; TRBD2 agrees at 12 bases. V lost 4 bases and J lost 3; bases outside the gene matches: 4. There are 16 residues in the CDR3. In germline, CDR1 is MDHEN, CDR2 SYDVKM. CDR3 in amino acids: CASSYGLAGIYNEQFF. CDR3 nucleotides: TGTGCCAGCAGTTATGGACTAGCGGGAATCTACAATGAGCAGTTCTTC.

The table lists this clone with a count of one. The junction departs from the called germline gene at one end, perhaps through a read error. V and J are TRBV7-4 and TRBJ2-1, with TRBD2 identical over 9 bases. The CDR3 is made up of 18 amino acids. Germline values: CDR1 SGHVT, CDR2 SQSDAQ. CDR3 sequence: CASSQVVVSGSSHNEQFF. CDR3 nucleotides: TGTGCCAGCAGTCAAGTGGTTGTTAGCGGGAGCTCCCACAATGAGCAGTTCTTC.

V is TRBV7-3 and J is TRBJ2-4; D uncertain. CDR3 length equals 13 residues. V was trimmed by 4 bases and J by 5 bases, leaving 9 bases between them. Germline CDR1 SGHTA, CDR2 FQGTGA. CDR3 coding DNA: TGTGCCAGCAGCTCAAGATTAGAAAACATTCAGTACTTC. Translating gives CASSSRLENIQYF.

This chain's CDR3 is CASSEGYRPYEQYF. In DNA form, the CDR3 reads TGTGCCAGCAGCGAGGGTTATAGGCCCTACGAGCAGTACTTC. The V and J genes are TRBV6-6 and TRBJ2-7; D might be TRBD2 (5 bases). V dropped 6 bases and J dropped 2 bases, with 14 bases sitting between them. This CDR3 comprises 14 residues. In germline, CDR1 is MNHNY, CDR2 SVGAGI (reference sequence).

This clone was counted a single time. V usage is TRBV4-3 and J usage is TRBJ1-4, with unresolved D. This CDR3 has 16 amino acids. Trimming removed 1 base at V and 4 bases at J, with 13 bases between. Germline V gene data show CDR1 as LGHNA and CDR2 as YSLEER. The CDR3 nucleotides read TGCGCCAGCAGCCAAGGATCGGATTGGCTTAATGAAAAACTGTTTTTT. Its translation is CASSQGSDWLNEKLFF.

The V and J genes are TRBV28 and TRBJ2-7; TRBD1 agrees at 10 bases. CDR1 and CDR2 (germline): MDHEN, SYDVKM. The CDR3 has 15 residues. Trimming at V came to 6 bases and at J to 0 bases, leaving 5 bases not matched to a gene. The CDR3 DNA sequence: TGTGCCAGCAGCTCCCGGACAGGGGGCTCCTACGAGCAGTACTTC. Translated, it gives CASSSRTGGSYEQYF.

J is TRBJ2-7 and V is TRBV9; TRBD1 or TRBD2 may be the D gene (5 bases each). Germline CDR1 and CDR2: SGDLS and YYNGEE. V lost 4 bases and J 7 bases, leaving 15 bases between the germline ends. The CDR3 totals 13 residues. Here the CDR3 DNA reads TGTGCCAGCAGCCCCGGGACCTACGGTGAGCAGTACTTC. Translation: CASSPGTYGEQYF.

This chain links TRBV4-3 with TRBJ2-1, with 8 bases that match TRBD2. The germline CDR1 and CDR2 sequences are LGHNA and YSLEER. The CDR3 consists of 14 residues. V dropped 4 bases and J dropped 7; count of bases not matched to a gene: 6. The DNA for the CDR3 is TGCGCCAGCAGCCCAGGACTAGCCCCTAATGAGCAGTTCTTC. Its translation is CASSPGLAPNEQFF.

This chain links TRBV27 with TRBJ2-3; 9 bases are shared with TRBD2. Germline lookup yields CDR1 MNHEY and CDR2 SMNVEV (reference sequence). This CDR3 is built from 17 residues. The V segment lost 0 bases and the J segment 0 bases; nucleotides outside the gene matches: 4. CDR3 region: CASSLSWLAGSTDTQYF. Here the CDR3 DNA reads TGTGCCAGCAGTTTATCGTGGCTAGCGGGGAGCACAGATACGCAGTATTTT.

The J gene is TRBJ2-3, the V gene TRBV19; 10 bases match TRBD2. V lost 5 bases and J lost 4; bases outside the gene matches: 3. Germline CDR1 and CDR2: LNHDA and SQIVND (reference sequence). The CDR3 extends over 14 amino acids. CDR3 nucleotide sequence: TGTGCCAGTAGTTCTAGCGGGAGTGCAGATACGCAGTATTTT. This codes for CASSSSGSADTQYF.

DNA of the CDR3: TGTGCCAGCAGTGGTCCGGGAGGGCCGTTAGATACGCAGTATTTT. Translation gives CASSGPGGPLDTQYF. The gene calls are TRBV2 and TRBJ2-3; 8 bases are shared with TRBD2. The CDR3 has 15 residues. Per the germline V gene, CDR1 is SNHLY and CDR2 is FYNNEI. With V trimmed by 4 bases and J by 5 bases, 8 bases remained unmatched. The variable domain in full, with the rest retrieved from reference TRBV2 and TRBJ2-3, is EPEVTQTPSHQVTQMGQEVILRCVPISNHLYFYWYRQILGQKVEFLVSFYNNEISEKSEIFDDQFSVERPDGSNFTLKIRSTKLEDSAMYFCASSGPGGPLDTQYFGPGTRLTVL.

With regard to this clone: The sample holds other DNA sequences that translate to the same CDR3. This sequence joins TRBV5-4 and TRBJ2-1, with no clear D. The germline V gene encodes CDR1 SGHNT and CDR2 YYREEE (reference sequence). Trimming removed 0 bases from V and 6 bases from J, with 4 bases in between. This CDR3 is 12 amino acids long. CDR3 protein: CASSLDGNEQFF. In DNA form, the CDR3 reads TGTGCCAGCAGCTTGGATGGCAATGAGCAGTTCTTC.

This rearrangement joins TRBV29-1 to TRBJ1-2; the D gene is possibly TRBD1 (5 bases). The V end was cut by 4 bases, the J end by 2 bases, with 14 bases between. The CDR3 contains 14 residues. Germline assignment: CDR1 SQVTM and CDR2 ANQGSEA. The CDR3 sequence: CSVGFPGRNYGYTF. The CDR3 DNA reads as TGCAGCGTTGGTTTCCCAGGGAGAAACTATGGCTACACCTTC.

The V call is TRBV28, the J call TRBJ1-5; D unclear. V dropped 7 bases and J dropped 2 bases, with 9 bases sitting between them. This CDR3 spans 13 amino acids. The germline V gene has CDR1 MDHEN and CDR2 SYDVKM. CDR3 residues: CASTPVGNQPQHF. DNA of the CDR3: TGTGCCAGCACCCCCGTGGGCAATCAGCCCCAGCATTTT.

The rearrangement links TRBV30 to TRBJ2-3; D is ambiguous. V lost 3 bases and J lost 4, with 8 bases in between. Germline CDR1 GTSNPN, CDR2 SVGIG (reference sequence). The CDR3 runs 12 residues. The CDR3 DNA sequence: TGTGCCTGGAGCGCACGGGCAGATACGCAGTATTTT. Amino acid sequence: CAWSARADTQYF.

The chain employs TRBV19 and TRBJ1-5; the D gene is possibly TRBD1 (6 bases). Trimming stripped 3 bases from V and 9 bases from J, with 15 bases between. The germline CDR1 and CDR2 sequences are LNHDA and SQIVND (reference sequence). The CDR3 contains 14 residues. CDR3 sequence (DNA): TGTGCCAGTAGTATCCCAGTGGGGGGCCTGCCCCAGCATTTT. Translating gives CASSIPVGGLPQHF.